Presented here are 7 T cell receptor beta chains from one specimen sequenced in a study of regulatory T cells in long-lasting Graves disease. Arm-PCR of CDR3 regions and iRepertoire HTBI primers were the basis on which TCR beta libraries were built. TCRdb ran MiXCR on the multiplex PCR reads and lists one entry per CDR3 protein. This table holds roughly 610,000 distinct CDR3 sequences, 15% to 20% found once. Noted time point: newly diagnosed GD, antithyroid drugs for less than 3 months. With RNA extracted from PBMCs as input, the TCR library was made. The data were also submitted as part of a second study, on T cells in Graves' hyperthyroidism and ophthalmopathy.

Sample: peripheral blood mononuclear cells (PBMCs), taken at new diagnosis, from a patient treated with antithyroid drugs. These TCRs come from a man aged 18-30 years with Graves disease.

A remark on this clonotype: The junction departs from the called germline gene at one end, perhaps through a read error. The rearrangement joins TRBV2 to TRBJ2-1; D is possibly TRBD1 (6 bases). Germline CDR1 reads SNHLY; CDR2 reads FYNNEI. The CDR3 spans 13 residues. CDR3 protein: CASSVVRGNEQLF. For the CDR3, the DNA is TGTGCCAGCAGTGTAGTCAGGGGCAATGAGCAGCTCTTC.

CDR3 sequence (DNA): TGTGCCAGCACCCAAGGACTGTTTAGGGATGAAAAACTGTTTTTT. This encodes CASTQGLFRDEKLFF. The J gene is TRBJ1-4, the V gene TRBV5-8; D uncertain. The CDR3 has 15 amino acids. The V gene's germline CDR1 is SGHTS and CDR2 YDEGEE. V lost 6 bases to trimming and J lost 6 bases, with 18 bases between them.

There are many counts of this clonotype. The V call is TRBV4-2, the J call TRBJ2-2, with TRBD2 as a possible D gene (6 bases). Trimming removed 3 bases at V and 5 bases at J, with 10 bases between. The CDR3 runs 14 residues. Per germline, CDR1 LGHNA and CDR2 YNFKEQ. The CDR3 nucleotides read TGTGCCAGCAGCCAGGGAGGCGAAACCGGGGAGCTGTTTTTT. Translating it yields CASSQGGETGELFF.

This clonotype was counted ten times or more. CDR3 nucleotide sequence: TGTGCCAGCAGCTTATGGGACAGGGAGAATGAGCAGTTCTTC. Translating it yields CASSLWDRENEQFF. The rearrangement links TRBV11-2 to TRBJ2-1; 9 positions agree with TRBD1. V was clipped by 2 bases and J by 7 bases; unmatched bases: 3. CDR1 and CDR2 from the germline V gene are SGHAT and FQNNGV. This CDR3 has 14 amino acids.

The chain links TRBV18 to TRBJ1-2; weak D call: TRBD1 (5 bases). Trimming left V 8 bases short and J 3 bases short, with 16 bases between. CDR3 size: 14 residues. The germline V gene has CDR1 KGHSH and CDR2 LQKENI. The CDR3, as DNA: TGTGCCAGCAGACTGACAGTCCGGGACTATGGCTACACCTTC. As protein: CASRLTVRDYGYTF.

The chain carries TRBV5-1 and TRBJ2-7; the D is unclear. This CDR3 has 15 residues. Trimming took 4 bases from V and 6 from J, leaving 20 bases between them. CDR1 and CDR2 from the germline V gene are SGHRS and YFSETQ. CDR3 bases: TGCGCCAGCAGCCAGGACGTAAACGGACGGAGCGAGCAGTACTTC. Translated, it gives CASSQDVNGRSEQYF.

This clonotype was seen ten or more times. This rearrangement joins TRBV7-8 to TRBJ1-2, with D possibly TRBD1 on 6 matching bases. Trimming shortened V by 4 bases and J by 4 bases, and 16 bases separated the two germline ends. Germline V gives CDR1 SGHVS, CDR2 FQNEAQ. The length of the CDR3 is 15 residues. The CDR3 DNA is TGTGCCAGCAGCTCCACAGGGAGAAATTTCTATGGCTACACCTTC. This sequence encodes CASSSTGRNFYGYTF.